This entry is about one T cell receptor beta chain. The CDR3 has 15 amino acids. Trimming removed 0 bases at V and 6 bases at J, with 14 bases between. Germline V gene sequence: CDR1 MGHRA, CDR2 YSYEKL. The data originate from a study of blood T cell repertoires in COVID-19. Method: immunoSEQ multiplex PCR; TCRdb's copy keeps in-frame clones and lacks some. The sample holds approximately 70,000 clones; 79% are singletons and the top ten take approximately 25%. This chain links TRBV4-1 with TRBJ1-1; D is unclear. Sequencing was carried out using peripheral blood. This receptor was identified in a man aged 55 to 70 with active or convalescent COVID-19. The chain's CDR3 is CASSQEPGSVAEAFF. DNA for the CDR3: TGCGCCAGCAGCCAAGAACCCGGTAGCGTCGCTGAAGCTTTCTTT.